One sample yielded the 2 T cell receptor beta chains listed below, sequenced in a study of blood T cell repertoires in COVID-19. The table came from immunoSEQ multiplex PCR; TCRdb's copy has only in-frame clones and leaves some out. The sample lists around 240,000 clones, just under 85% occurring once. The specimen was peripheral blood. The receptors come from an elderly woman with acute or convalescent COVID-19.

The rearrangement links TRBV11-2 to TRBJ2-5; 11 positions match TRBD2. J lost 4 bases, V lost 5 bases, and 12 bases had no gene match. CDR3 length equals 17 residues. Germline CDR1 SGHAT, CDR2 FQNNGV. The CDR3 nucleotides are TGTGCCAGCAGCCGTAGCGGGGGGGCTGTTGGAATAGAGACCCAGTACTTC. This encodes CASSRSGGAVGIETQYF.

The rearrangement uses TRBV21-1 and TRBJ2-7; TRBD2, the table's D call, was not compared with the DNA. TRBV21-1 is designated a pseudogene. The CDR3 covers 14 residues. CDR3 in amino acids: CASSKGFGCRKQYF. The CDR3 DNA reads TGTGCCAGCAGCAAAGGATTCGGGTGTAGGAAGCAGTACTTC.